These 26 T cell receptor beta chains were sequenced from one sample in a study of human T cells and chemical hapten exposure. Time point given: pre-sensitization, week 0. Treatment: therapeutic diphenylcyclopropenone sensitization with weekly scalp DPC. TCRdb re-derived calls from the RACE reads in MiXCR, one entry per CDR3 protein. This table has around 300,000 distinct CDR3 sequences, over 5% appearing once. Sequenced here: whole blood, sampled in connection with sensitization to the hapten diphenylcyclopropenone (DPC). Source of these receptors: a woman between 18 and 29 years old with alopecia areata. Some clones in this sample may be carry-over from other donors' samples.

This clonotype has just a few counts. The V gene is TRBV7-9, the J gene TRBJ1-2; TRBD1 might be the D (5 bases). Trimming left V 5 bases short and J 3 bases short, with 19 bases between. The CDR3 contains 16 residues. The germline V gene encodes CDR1 SEHNR and CDR2 FQNEAQ (reference sequence). The CDR3 here is CASSPPWGSGHYGYTF. The DNA of the CDR3 is TGTGCCAGCAGCCCGCCCTGGGGCTCCGGCCACTATGGCTACACCTTC.

This clonotype came up a few times. J is TRBJ1-1 and V is TRBV29-1, with 9 positions matching TRBD1. Germline V lookup: CDR1 SQVTM, CDR2 ANQGSEA. The CDR3 totals 14 residues. The V gene end was trimmed by 5 bases and the J gene end by 3 bases; junction bases not matched to a gene: 7. The CDR3 DNA sequence: TGCAGCGTTTCGAACAGGGGGCTTGACACTGAAGCTTTCTTT. Its protein product is CSVSNRGLDTEAFF.

The chain joins TRBV15 to TRBJ2-3; D unresolved. V dropped 1 base and J dropped 4 bases, with 6 bases sitting between them. Germline-derived CDR1 and CDR2 are LNHNV and YYDKDF (reference sequence). CDR3 length equals 13 residues. The CDR3 region has the DNA TGTGCCACCAGCAGAGTCCCGCCAGATACGCAGTATTTT. Amino acid sequence: CATSRVPPDTQYF.

This clonotype was observed a handful of times. The genes are TRBV20-1 and TRBJ2-3; a possible D gene is TRBD1 (6 bases). CDR1 and CDR2 from the germline V gene are DFQATT and SNEGSKA (reference sequence). The V and J ends lost 4 bases and 4 bases respectively, with 18 bases between them. The CDR3 consists of 15 residues. This chain's CDR3 is CSATRSTGPADTQYF. Here the CDR3 DNA reads TGCAGTGCTACCCGATCCACAGGGCCGGCAGATACGCAGTATTTT.

This clonotype was counted many times. In DNA, the CDR3 is TGTGCCAGCAGTTTAACCCCAAGGTTTACCTACGAGCAGTACTTC. Its protein is CASSLTPRFTYEQYF. The V call is TRBV27, the J call TRBJ2-7; D unclear. CDR1 is MNHEY and CDR2 is SMNVEV in the germline V gene (reference sequence). The CDR3 is made up of 15 amino acids. Trimming removed 2 bases from V and 2 bases from J, with 13 bases in between.

In this sample, this clonotype turned up many times. V usage is TRBV10-3 and J usage is TRBJ2-3, with a tentative D call TRBD2 (5 bases). The CDR3 totals 16 residues. V was shortened by 3 bases and J by 0 bases, with 13 bases between the two germline ends. Per germline, CDR1 ENHRY and CDR2 SYGVKD. The CDR3 DNA reads as TGTGCCATCAGTGACCCCACAGAGGGAAGCACAGATACGCAGTATTTT. This translates into CAISDPTEGSTDTQYF.

This clonotype has at least ten counts. The chain couples TRBV7-9 to TRBJ2-3, with no clear D. V was shortened by 5 bases and J by 6 bases, with 6 bases between the two germline ends. Germline assignment: CDR1 SEHNR and CDR2 FQNEAQ (reference sequence). CDR3 length: 11 amino acids. This CDR3 reads CASSHGDTQYF. The CDR3 DNA is TGTGCCAGCAGCCACGGGGATACGCAGTATTTT. Full variable domain (remainder filled in from reference TRBV7-9 and TRBJ2-3): DTGVSQNPRHKITKRGQNVTFRCDPISEHNRLYWYRQTLGQGPEFLTYFQNEAQLEKSRLLSDRFSAERPKGSFSTLEIQRTEQGDSAMYLCASSHGDTQYFGPGTRLTVL.

The chain recombines TRBV6-1 with TRBJ2-7; no reliable D call. Looked up from germline, CDR1 is MNHNS and CDR2 is SASEGT. Trimming removed 1 base at V and 1 base at J, with 8 bases between. The CDR3 extends over 14 amino acids. This CDR3 reads CASSEGGASYEQYF. The DNA for the CDR3 is TGTGCCAGCAGTGAAGGTGGAGCGTCCTACGAGCAGTACTTC.

The chain couples TRBV9 to TRBJ2-3; no firm D call. Germline V gene sequence: CDR1 SGDLS, CDR2 YYNGEE. The CDR3 consists of 15 residues. Trimming took off 0 bases at V and 0 bases at J, with 8 bases between the two ends. CDR3 amino acids: CASSVASTSTDTQYF. DNA of the CDR3: TGTGCCAGCAGCGTAGCCTCCACCAGCACAGATACGCAGTATTTT.

The table lists this clonotype with many counts. The chain joins TRBV2 to TRBJ1-1, with a tentative D call TRBD1 (5 bases). This CDR3 region has 17 residues. In germline, CDR1 is SNHLY, CDR2 FYNNEI. Trimming cost V 6 bases and J 10 bases, with 30 bases left between them. The CDR3 sequence is CASRRHYSPGPPLGAFF. CDR3 sequence (DNA): TGTGCCAGCAGGAGACATTACAGTCCGGGACCACCCTTGGGAGCTTTCTTT.

This clonotype turned up a few times. The chain carries TRBV11-2 and TRBJ2-1; D may be TRBD1 (6 bases). CDR3 size: 16 residues. With 5 bases removed from V and 1 base from J, the gap between germline ends came to 15 bases. Germline V gene lookup returns CDR1 SGHAT and CDR2 FQNNGV. CDR3 DNA sequence: TGTGCCAGCAGCACTGGACAGTATGGATCCTACAATGAGCAGTTCTTC. This encodes CASSTGQYGSYNEQFF.

The J gene is TRBJ2-6, the V gene TRBV6-5; TRBD1 is a possible D gene (8 bases). The CDR3 has 19 residues. V was cut by 2 bases and J by 0 bases, with 17 bases left in between. CDR1 is MNHEY and CDR2 is SVGAGI in the germline V gene. Written as DNA, the CDR3 is TGTGCCAGCAGTTACCTTCTACAGGGGGGGGTCTCTGGGGCCAACGTCCTGACTTTC. Translation: CASSYLLQGGVSGANVLTF.

This clonotype came up many times. The rearrangement links TRBV29-1 to TRBJ1-4; unclear D gene. This CDR3 contains 13 residues. Deletions cut 4 bases from V and 3 bases from J, with 9 bases between. Germline V gives CDR1 SQVTM, CDR2 ANQGSEA. The CDR3 bases are TGCAGCGTTGGAACCCAGTCTAATGAAAAACTGTTTTTT. Protein: CSVGTQSNEKLFF.

The V call is TRBV5-4, the J call TRBJ1-1; 9 nucleotides align to TRBD1. Germline V gene lookup returns CDR1 SGHNT and CDR2 YYREEE (reference sequence). This CDR3 comprises 14 residues. Trimming removed 2 bases from V and 8 bases from J; junction bases left unmatched: 7. CDR3 sequence: CASSFTQGAGEAFF. The CDR3 nucleotides are TGTGCCAGCAGCTTCACACAGGGGGCAGGGGAAGCTTTCTTT. Together with reference TRBV5-4 and TRBJ1-1, the CDR3 gives the full variable domain: ETGVTQSPTHLIKTRGQQVTLRCSSQSGHNTVSWYQQALGQGPQFIFQYYREEENGRGNFPPRFSGLQFPNYSSELNVNALELDDSALYLCASSFTQGAGEAFFGQGTRLTVV.

In its sample, this clonotype was seen many times. The chain joins TRBV9 to TRBJ2-3, with 9 bases identical to TRBD2. The V and J ends lost 0 bases and 2 bases, in that order; junction bases with no gene match: 4. The CDR3 sequence is 16 residues long. In germline, CDR1 is SGDLS, CDR2 YYNGEE. The CDR3 coding sequence is TGTGCCAGCAGCGTAGATGCTAGCGGGGACACAGATACGCAGTATTTT. Translated, it gives CASSVDASGDTDTQYF. Full variable domain (rest looked up from reference TRBV9 and TRBJ2-3): DSGVTQTPKHLITATGQRVTLRCSPRSGDLSVYWYQQSLDQGLQFLIQYYNGEERAKGNILERFSAQQFPDLHSELNLSSLELGDSALYFCASSVDASGDTDTQYFGPGTRLTVL.

This clonotype was counted ten times or more. The V and J genes are TRBV28 and TRBJ2-7; TRBD2 matches 12 bases. Germline V CDR1 and CDR2: MDHEN, SYDVKM. The CDR3 spans 15 residues. Germline trimming cut 4 bases from V and 2 bases from J; bases unmatched to any gene: 3. Here the CDR3 reads CASSSPSGGAYEQYF. CDR3 nucleotides: TGTGCCAGCAGTTCACCTAGCGGGGGGGCCTACGAGCAGTACTTC.

This clonotype was recorded many times. This sequence joins TRBV6-5 and TRBJ2-1, with no clear D. The CDR3 totals 18 residues. Trimming stripped 0 bases from V and 0 bases from J, with 15 bases between. CDR1 is MNHEY and CDR2 is SVGAGI in the germline V gene. The CDR3 protein is CASSYSHSLAGSYNEQFF. The CDR3 coding sequence is TGTGCCAGCAGTTACTCGCATTCCCTGGCCGGCTCCTACAATGAGCAGTTCTTC.

This clonotype was observed at least ten times. The chain uses TRBV27 and TRBJ2-7, with TRBD1 as a possible D gene (5 bases). The CDR3 consists of 14 residues. V was cut by 2 bases and J by 9 bases, with 17 bases left in between. Germline V lookup: CDR1 MNHEY, CDR2 SMNVEV (reference sequence). The CDR3: CASSLTDSQRGQYF. In nucleotides, the CDR3 is TGTGCCAGCAGTTTAACTGATAGCCAAAGGGGGCAGTACTTC.

This clonotype was seen a few times. The CDR3 sequence is CASSQDKNQPQHF. DNA of the CDR3: TGCGCCAGCAGCCAAGATAAAAATCAGCCCCAGCATTTT. The chain recombines TRBV4-1 with TRBJ1-5, with unresolved D. Trimming took off 0 bases at V and 4 bases at J, with 4 bases between the two ends. Germline V lookup: CDR1 MGHRA, CDR2 YSYEKL. This CDR3 is 13 amino acids long.

This clonotype occurred many times. The rearrangement links TRBV5-4 to TRBJ1-2; the D is unclear. V dropped 0 bases and J dropped 5 bases, with 8 bases sitting between them. The CDR3 runs to 13 residues. Germline assignment: CDR1 SGHNT and CDR2 YYREEE (reference sequence). The CDR3 loop reads CASSLGLLYGYTF. CDR3 coding DNA: TGTGCCAGCAGCTTGGGCTTATTATATGGCTACACCTTC. Using reference TRBV5-4 and TRBJ1-2 for the parts outside the CDR3, the full variable domain is ETGVTQSPTHLIKTRGQQVTLRCSSQSGHNTVSWYQQALGQGPQFIFQYYREEENGRGNFPPRFSGLQFPNYSSELNVNALELDDSALYLCASSLGLLYGYTFGSGTRLTVV.

CDR3 in amino acids: CASSLGDYGANVLTF. The CDR3, as DNA: TGTGCCAGCAGCCTGGGTGACTATGGGGCCAACGTCCTGACTTTC. The chain recombines TRBV7-8 with TRBJ2-6, with a tentative D call TRBD2 (5 bases). The CDR3 is made up of 15 amino acids. The V gene lost 5 bases and the J gene lost 3 bases, with 11 bases spanning the gap. In germline, CDR1 is SGHVS, CDR2 FQNEAQ.

This clonotype was seen a few times. The V and J genes are TRBV6-6 and TRBJ2-5; D call uncertain. CDR1 is MNHNY, CDR2 SVGAGI, per germline (reference sequence). With 6 bases removed from V and 4 bases from J, the gap between germline ends came to 12 bases. This CDR3 comprises 13 residues. CDR3 coding DNA: TGTGCCAGCAGGAGGCAGTTGGCAGAGACCCAGTACTTC. Protein: CASRRQLAETQYF.

The chain carries TRBV12-3 or TRBV12-4 and TRBJ2-5, with D maybe TRBD1 (6 bases). Trimming took 4 bases from V and 6 from J, leaving 18 bases between them. This CDR3 is 15 amino acids long. The CDR3 spells CASSWVGSRGKTQYF. In nucleotides, the CDR3 is TGTGCCAGCAGTTGGGTGGGGTCGAGGGGGAAGACCCAGTACTTC.

This clonotype was observed many times. The rearrangement joins TRBV4-3 to TRBJ1-4, with TRBD1 matching over 8 bases. The trim removed 1 base at V and 5 bases at J, leaving 9 bases unmatched. This CDR3 is built from 17 residues. The germline V gene has CDR1 LGHNA and CDR2 YSLEER. CDR3 sequence (DNA): TGCGCCAGCAGCCAAGTTCCCAGGGGGCGGGGGAATGAAAAACTGTTTTTT. Translated: CASSQVPRGRGNEKLFF.

This clonotype came up many times. J is TRBJ2-1 and V is TRBV3-1; 7 nucleotides line up with TRBD2. V lost 6 bases, J lost 4 bases, and 6 bases stayed unmatched. CDR1 and CDR2 (germline): LGHDT, YNNKEL (reference sequence). CDR3 length: 14 amino acids. The CDR3 coding sequence is TGTGCCAGCAGGGGCGGGGGAGTTTACAATGAGCAGTTCTTC. This sequence encodes CASRGGGVYNEQFF.

This clonotype was detected ten times or more. The chain combines TRBV12-3 or TRBV12-4 with TRBJ2-4; tentative D call: TRBD2 (5 bases). The ends were cut back, 3 bases at V and 6 bases at J, with 15 bases in the middle. The CDR3 length is 15 residues. In DNA form, the CDR3 reads TGTGCCAGCAGTTTGAGTGGGGAGATGAGAAACATTCAGTACTTC. It codes for CASSLSGEMRNIQYF.